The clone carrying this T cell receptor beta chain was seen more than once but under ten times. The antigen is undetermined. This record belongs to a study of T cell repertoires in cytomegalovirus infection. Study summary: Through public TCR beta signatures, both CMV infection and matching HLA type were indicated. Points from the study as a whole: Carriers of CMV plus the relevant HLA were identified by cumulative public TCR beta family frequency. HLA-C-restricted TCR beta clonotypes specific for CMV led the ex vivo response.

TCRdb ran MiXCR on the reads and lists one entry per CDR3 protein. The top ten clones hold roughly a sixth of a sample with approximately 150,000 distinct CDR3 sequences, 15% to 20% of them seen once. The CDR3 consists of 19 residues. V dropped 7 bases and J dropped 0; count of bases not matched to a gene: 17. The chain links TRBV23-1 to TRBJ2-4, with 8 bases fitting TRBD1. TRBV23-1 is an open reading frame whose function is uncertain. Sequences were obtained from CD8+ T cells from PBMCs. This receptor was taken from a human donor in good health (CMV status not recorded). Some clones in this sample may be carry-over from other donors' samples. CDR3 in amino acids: CASTLHWQGAKEAKNIQYF. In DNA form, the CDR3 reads TGCGCCAGCACCCTTCATTGGCAGGGGGCCAAGGAAGCCAAAAACATTCAGTACTTC.